The clone carrying this T cell receptor (beta chain) showed up many times. This specimen comes from a study of T-cell memory formation after mild COVID-19. TCR alpha and TCR beta cDNA libraries carrying sample barcodes and UMIs were produced by 5'RACE using constant-segment primers. Each CDR3 protein gets one entry after TCRdb re-called the 5' RACE reads with MiXCR. The sample yields 200,000 to 300,000 distinct CDR3 sequences, roughly 10% seen once. This clonotype was obtained from a man aged 18-30 years who had mild COVID-19 (a few samples of this study predate the infection). Cell type and time point are not known. Sequencing used PBMCs or a T cell subset sorted from them (not recorded which).

CDR3 sequence reads: CASSLLGRTDQPQHF. CDR3 sequence (DNA): TGTGCCAGCAGCTTGTTGGGCAGGACCGATCAGCCCCAGCATTTT. The chain couples TRBV7-2 to TRBJ1-5, with no clear D. V was clipped by 3 bases and J by 5 bases, with 14 bases between them. This CDR3 comprises 15 residues. Germline lookup yields CDR1 SGHTA and CDR2 FQGNSA.